This T cell receptor (beta chain) came from a study of radiotherapy plus CTLA-4 blockade in lung cancer. As regards this clone: Its antigen is undetermined.

TCRdb's copy holds only in-frame clones and misses some; the assay was immunoSEQ multiplex PCR. The repertoire holds about 78,000 clones, around 87% seen once, with 0.87% in the top ten. Findings and limits, study-wide: Early blood T cell clone changes and increased post-radiation serum interferon-beta were reportedly the strongest response predictors. Blood TCR clones of tumor origin expanded after radiotherapy plus ipilimumab.

This CDR3 has 15 amino acids. The germline V gene has CDR1 MDHEN and CDR2 SYDVKM. V lost 6 bases to trimming and J lost 6 bases, with 21 bases between them. The sample here was peripheral blood, taken from a patient treated with radiotherapy plus ipilimumab. The TCR comes from a human donor with non-small cell lung cancer who had stable disease on radiotherapy plus ipilimumab. This chain joins TRBV28 and TRBJ2-7; D assignment may be TRBD1 or TRBD2 (5 bases each). The CDR3 here is CASSWDAADYVEQYF. The DNA for the CDR3 is TGTGCCAGCAGCTGGGACGCAGCCGACTACGTCGAGCAGTACTTC.